This T cell receptor beta chain was sequenced for a study of T-cell memory formation after mild COVID-19. This clonotype was seen a handful of times. Antigen: not known. Study outcomes and limitations: The study found balanced CD4/CD8 in clones contracting day 15 to 85 and a CD4+ lean in later expanders. Memory from before infection featured some responding clones, which suggests cross-reactive memory joined.

From germline, CDR1 is MNHEY and CDR2 SMNVEV (reference sequence). The CDR3 is made up of 17 amino acids. V lost 0 bases and J lost 1, with 12 bases in between. TCRdb reprocessed the 5' RACE reads with MiXCR, giving one entry per CDR3 protein. The sample comprises about 270,000 distinct CDR3 sequences, roughly 14% of which are singletons, and over 2% rests with the top ten. This chain connects TRBV27 to TRBJ2-2; unclear D gene. The sequence was obtained from an adult woman who had mild COVID-19 (a few samples of this study predate the infection). Cell type and time point are not known. Sequenced input: PBMCs or a T cell subset sorted from them (not recorded which). CDR3 loop: CASSLSVWSRNTGELFF. In DNA, the CDR3 is TGTGCCAGCAGTTTATCCGTATGGTCACGGAACACCGGGGAGCTGTTTTTT.